This TCR beta chain was retrieved from a study of human T cells and chemical hapten exposure. Study information: The patient population, which was mostly female, had alopecia areata, totalis or universalis.

MiXCR, run by TCRdb on the RACE reads, gives a single entry per CDR3 protein. Seen here are about 40,000 distinct CDR3 sequences, under 12% observed once, and the top ten hold about 5.9%. Time point reported: pre-sensitization, week 0. Treatment described: therapeutic diphenylcyclopropenone sensitization with weekly scalp DPC. Comment on this clonotype: This may arise from a read error, as a much more abundant clone is one base away.

The sequence derives from a man aged 25-45 years with alopecia areata. Some clones in this sample may be carry-over from other donors' samples. The sequences come from whole blood, collected in connection with sensitization to the hapten diphenylcyclopropenone (DPC).

The CDR3 loop is CASSPFRDAIAKIIQYF. CDR3 bases: TGTGCCAGCTCACCATTCCGGGATGCCATAGCCAAAATCATTCAGTACTTC. The chain has TRBV18 and TRBJ2-4; tentatively, D is TRBD2 (5 bases). Per the germline V gene, CDR1 is KGHSH and CDR2 is LQKENI. The CDR3 consists of 17 residues. The whole variable domain, remainder taken from reference TRBV18 and TRBJ2-4, is NAGVMQNPRHLVRRRGQEARLRCSPMKGHSHVYWYRQLPEEGLKFMVYLQKENIIDESGMPKERFSAEFPKEGPSILRIQQVVRGDSAAYFCASSPFRDAIAKIIQYFGAGTRLSVL.